A single sample gave rise to the 32 T cell receptor beta chains below, sequenced in a study of T-cell memory formation after mild COVID-19. Using its own MiXCR run on the 5' RACE reads, TCRdb lists one record per CDR3 protein. The sample holds about 140,000 distinct CDR3 sequences, under 30% seen once. What was sequenced was PBMCs or a T cell subset sorted from them (not recorded which). The receptors derive from an adult woman who had mild COVID-19 (a few samples of this study predate the infection). Cell type and time point are not known.

V gene TRBV5-1 combines with J gene TRBJ1-4, with TRBD1 matching 8 bases. The CDR3 covers 14 residues. CDR1 SGHRS and CDR2 YFSETQ come from the germline V gene. V was clipped by 4 bases and J by 10 bases; unmatched bases: 9. The CDR3 here is CASSTGTGLSKLFF. The DNA of the CDR3 is TGCGCCAGCAGCACCGGGACAGGACTCTCAAAACTGTTTTTT.

This clonotype has more than one count but fewer than ten. This chain uses TRBV9 with TRBJ2-3; D might be TRBD2 (6 bases). The germline V gene has CDR1 SGDLS and CDR2 YYNGEE. Trimming removed 3 bases from V and 1 base from J, with 12 bases in between. The CDR3 has 15 amino acids. Here the CDR3 DNA reads TGTGCCAGCAGCGCGGAGGGCCTTGGCACAGATACGCAGTATTTT. It specifies CASSAEGLGTDTQYF. The full variable domain, with the rest looked up from reference TRBV9 and TRBJ2-3, is DSGVTQTPKHLITATGQRVTLRCSPRSGDLSVYWYQQSLDQGLQFLIQYYNGEERAKGNILERFSAQQFPDLHSELNLSSLELGDSALYFCASSAEGLGTDTQYFGPGTRLTVL.

A few counts support this clonotype. The chain recombines TRBV5-1 with TRBJ2-2; 8 bases align to TRBD1. Germline trimming cut 2 bases from V and 5 bases from J; bases unmatched to any gene: 5. There are 15 residues in the CDR3. Germline assignment: CDR1 SGHRS and CDR2 YFSETQ. The CDR3, as DNA: TGCGCCAGCAGCTTCTTCGGACAGGGAACCGGGGAGCTGTTTTTT. Translation: CASSFFGQGTGELFF.

V gene TRBV20-1 combines with J gene TRBJ2-1; 14 bases align to TRBD2. This CDR3 comprises 19 residues. Trimming cost V 1 base and J 1 base; bases outside gene matches: 9. The germline gives CDR1 DFQATT, CDR2 SNEGSKA (reference sequence). CDR3 sequence: CSARAFWTSGRSSYNEQFF. The CDR3 coding sequence is TGCAGTGCTAGAGCCTTCTGGACTAGCGGGAGGTCGTCCTACAATGAGCAGTTCTTC.

This clonotype has a handful of counts. The V gene is TRBV7-6, the J gene TRBJ2-1; 8 nucleotides match TRBD1. The CDR3 consists of 16 residues. The V segment lost 1 base and the J segment 5 bases; nucleotides outside the gene matches: 7. Germline V gene sequence: CDR1 SGHVS, CDR2 FNYEAQ. CDR3 in amino acids: CASSLEPGQVHNEQFF. CDR3 nucleotides: TGTGCCAGCAGCTTAGAGCCGGGACAGGTACACAATGAGCAGTTCTTC. Variable domain in full (rest from reference TRBV7-6 and TRBJ2-1): GAGVSQSPRYKVTKRGQDVALRCDPISGHVSLYWYRQALGQGPEFLTYFNYEAQQDKSGLPNDRFSAERPEGSISTLTIQRTEQRDSAMYRCASSLEPGQVHNEQFFGPGTRLTVL.

For the CDR3, the DNA is TGTGCCAGCAGCCAAGGTCTAGCGGGGGGGTACGCGTCCCAGAATGAGCAGTTCTTC. Its protein is CASSQGLAGGYASQNEQFF. The J gene is TRBJ2-1, the V gene TRBV14; TRBD2 agrees at 12 bases. Trimming took 1 base from V and 7 from J; bases not matched to a gene: 14. Germline CDR1 and CDR2: SGHDN and FVKESK. This CDR3 has 19 residues.

A few counts support this clonotype. This chain connects TRBV20-1 to TRBJ2-7; a weak D match, TRBD1 (5 bases). The CDR3 is 15 amino acids. V was trimmed by 0 bases and J by 5 bases, leaving 17 bases between them. Germline assignment: CDR1 DFQATT and CDR2 SNEGSKA (reference sequence). The CDR3 DNA is TGCAGTGCTAGAGATCTCATAGGGGAAAGCCACGAGCAGTACTTC. Translated, it gives CSARDLIGESHEQYF.

Note on this clonotype: One end of the junction does not line up with germline, which may come from a read error. The gene calls are TRBV3-1 and TRBJ1-1, with TRBD1 as a possible D gene (6 bases). Germline loops: CDR1 LGHDT, CDR2 YNNKEL (reference sequence). The CDR3 is made up of 12 amino acids. The CDR3 DNA reads TGTGACAGCAGCCCAGGAACAGGGAAGGGGGAGTTT. This encodes CDSSPGTGKGEF.

The chain employs TRBV21-1 and TRBJ1-4; TRBD1 is taken as the D call from the table, unchecked against the DNA. TRBV21-1 is marked as a pseudogene. The CDR3 spans 13 residues. The chain's CDR3 is CASSRDSNEKLFF. CDR3 DNA: TGTGCCAGCAGCCGGGACAGCAATGAAAAACTGTTTTTT.

The table lists this clonotype with a few counts. The genes are TRBV7-9 and TRBJ2-3; the D call may be TRBD1 or TRBD2 (5 bases each). The CDR3 has 16 amino acids. The ends were cut back, 5 bases at V and 0 bases at J, with 15 bases in the middle. The germline V gene encodes CDR1 SEHNR and CDR2 FQNEAQ (reference sequence). The CDR3 bases are TGTGCCAGCAGCGCACGACAAGGGGAGAGCACAGATACGCAGTATTTT. Its translation: CASSARQGESTDTQYF.

The chain carries TRBV5-1 and TRBJ2-3; D might be TRBD2 (5 bases). With 0 bases removed from V and 6 bases from J, the gap between germline ends came to 14 bases. The CDR3 is 15 amino acids. Germline V gives CDR1 SGHRS, CDR2 YFSETQ. This CDR3 reads CASSLGVVGVDTQYF. CDR3 nucleotides: TGCGCCAGCAGCTTGGGGGTCGTCGGGGTGGATACGCAGTATTTT.

This clonotype was counted only a few times. The J gene is TRBJ2-7, the V gene TRBV13; tentative D call: TRBD2 (5 bases). CDR3 size: 17 residues. The V gene lost 3 bases and the J gene lost 0 bases, with 18 bases spanning the gap. Germline V gives CDR1 PRHDT, CDR2 FYEKMQ (reference sequence). CDR3 bases: TGTGCCAGCAGCTTTTCTAGGACTGGTCCACTCTCCTACGAGCAGTACTTC. It codes for CASSFSRTGPLSYEQYF.

V gene TRBV12-5 combines with J gene TRBJ1-2; tentative D call: TRBD1 (6 bases). V was pared by 8 bases and J by 7 bases, with 11 bases between. Germline V gene data show CDR1 as LGHNT and CDR2 as FRNRAP. This CDR3 is built from 11 residues. CDR3 sequence (DNA): TGTGCTAGTAGGGGGGGTTGTGGCTACACCTTC. Its translation is CASRGGCGYTF.

This sequence joins TRBV29-1 and TRBJ1-2; maybe TRBD1 (6 bases). The CDR3 runs to 12 residues. V shed 3 bases and J shed 8 bases, with 13 bases lying between them. Germline CDR1 and CDR2: SQVTM and ANQGSEA. CDR3 amino acids: CSVDPGVVGYTF. The CDR3 DNA reads as TGCAGCGTTGACCCAGGGGTGGTGGGCTACACCTTC.

This chain connects TRBV5-1 to TRBJ1-1; D remains ambiguous. Germline CDR1 SGHRS, CDR2 YFSETQ. The CDR3 is 14 amino acids. Trimming shortened V by 0 bases and J by 1 base, and 7 bases separated the two germline ends. CDR3 residues: CASSLEGKNTEAFF. The CDR3 DNA is TGCGCCAGCAGCTTGGAGGGCAAGAACACTGAAGCTTTCTTT. Combining the CDR3 with reference TRBV5-1 and TRBJ1-1 gives the whole variable domain KAGVTQTPRYLIKTRGQQVTLSCSPISGHRSVSWYQQTPGQGLQFLFEYFSETQRNKGNFPGRFSGRQFSNSRSEMNVSTLELGDSALYLCASSLEGKNTEAFFGQGTRLTVV.

This clonotype was detected only a few times. The rearrangement links TRBV9 to TRBJ2-7, with TRBD2 matching over 7 bases. The CDR3 runs to 15 residues. V gave up 4 bases and J gave up 2 bases; unmatched junction bases: 9. Germline assignment: CDR1 SGDLS and CDR2 YYNGEE. CDR3 protein: CASSPGGSPPYEQYF. For the CDR3, the DNA is TGTGCCAGCAGCCCCGGGGGGAGTCCCCCCTACGAGCAGTACTTC. Using reference TRBV9 and TRBJ2-7 for the parts outside the CDR3, the full variable domain is DSGVTQTPKHLITATGQRVTLRCSPRSGDLSVYWYQQSLDQGLQFLIQYYNGEERAKGNILERFSAQQFPDLHSELNLSSLELGDSALYFCASSPGGSPPYEQYFGPGTRLTVT.

The chain is built from TRBV4-1 and TRBJ1-5; D unresolved. With 8 bases removed from V and 1 base from J, the gap between germline ends came to 12 bases. This CDR3 has 14 residues. Germline-derived CDR1 and CDR2 are MGHRA and YSYEKL. CDR3 loop: CASASVGSNQPQHF. As DNA, the CDR3 is TGCGCCAGCGCGAGTGTCGGGAGCAATCAGCCCCAGCATTTT.

The V gene is TRBV6-2 or TRBV6-3, the J gene TRBJ2-7; possibly TRBD1 for D (6 bases). The germline CDR1 and CDR2 sequences are MNHEY and SVGEGT. The CDR3 has 13 amino acids. Trimming cost V 7 bases and J 3 bases, with 13 bases left between them. CDR3 DNA: TGTGCCAGCAAAAACGCGGACAGCTACGAGCAGTACTTC. Translating it yields CASKNADSYEQYF.

In its sample, this clonotype ranks as medium-sized. CDR3 in DNA: TGTGCCAGCAGCCGGACAGAGGAATTCGGAGACATTCAGTACTTC. Translating gives CASSRTEEFGDIQYF. V is TRBV7-9 and J is TRBJ2-4; weak D call: TRBD1 (6 bases). CDR1 is SEHNR, CDR2 FQNEAQ, per germline (reference sequence). The CDR3 runs 15 residues. Trimming took 5 bases from V and 8 from J, leaving 19 bases between them.

The V and J genes are TRBV18 and TRBJ2-1, with no clear D. Between the trimmed V and J ends, which lost 3 bases and 4 bases, there was a span of 7 bases. The CDR3 has 13 amino acids. Germline CDR1 and CDR2: KGHSH and LQKENI. CDR3 loop: CASSPNSYNEQFF. DNA of the CDR3: TGTGCCAGCTCACCGAACAGTTACAATGAGCAGTTCTTC.

This clonotype was picked up a small number of times. The CDR3 spells CSARETSGSYNEQFF. The CDR3 DNA sequence: TGCAGTGCTAGAGAAACTAGCGGGTCCTACAATGAGCAGTTCTTC. This chain connects TRBV20-1 to TRBJ2-1, with 9 bases aligning to TRBD2. The CDR3 runs to 15 residues. Germline lookup yields CDR1 DFQATT and CDR2 SNEGSKA (reference sequence). Trimming removed 0 bases from V and 1 base from J; junction bases left unmatched: 1.

This clonotype turned up a few times. This sequence joins TRBV9 and TRBJ2-1, with unresolved D. The CDR3 totals 15 residues. The V and J ends lost 0 bases and 8 bases respectively, with 15 bases between them. CDR1 and CDR2 from the germline V gene are SGDLS and YYNGEE. CDR3: CASSVGGTGGDEQFF. CDR3 coding DNA: TGTGCCAGCAGCGTAGGTGGAACGGGTGGGGATGAGCAGTTCTTC.

In nucleotides, the CDR3 is TGTGCCACCAGCTCGGGTCTTGAAGCTTTCTTT. Amino acids: CATSSGLEAFF. The gene calls are TRBV24-1 and TRBJ1-1; D remains ambiguous. V was shortened by 7 bases and J by 7 bases, with 9 bases between the two germline ends. CDR1 and CDR2 (germline): KGHDR, SFDVKD. The CDR3 is 11 amino acids.

The chain employs TRBV7-3 and TRBJ2-1, with a possible D match to TRBD1 (5 bases). The CDR3 sequence is 16 residues long. Germline V CDR1 and CDR2: SGHTA, FQGTGA. Trimming left V 5 bases short and J 3 bases short, with 17 bases between. The CDR3 loop reads CASSPTEQSDYNEQFF. The DNA for the CDR3 is TGTGCCAGCAGCCCGACAGAACAGTCCGACTACAATGAGCAGTTCTTC.

The V gene is TRBV6-2 or TRBV6-3, the J gene TRBJ2-1; 10 positions agree with TRBD2. Germline loops: CDR1 MNHEY, CDR2 SVGEGT. The CDR3 runs to 20 residues. V lost 2 bases and J lost 3; bases outside the gene matches: 16. CDR3 bases: TGTGCCAGCAGTTACCCCCCAAGCGGGAGGGTGGCCAGGGACTACAATGAGCAGTTCTTC. Residues: CASSYPPSGRVARDYNEQFF.

The genes are TRBV4-1 and TRBJ1-1, with 10 nucleotides matching TRBD1. CDR3 length: 20 residues. Germline V CDR1 and CDR2: MGHRA, YSYEKL. The V segment lost 0 bases and the J segment 1 base; nucleotides outside the gene matches: 14. Written as DNA, the CDR3 is TGCGCCAGCAGCCAAGATAAAGGGACAGGGGTAACTCTGCGGAACACTGAAGCTTTCTTT. Translating gives CASSQDKGTGVTLRNTEAFF.

The chain employs TRBV2 and TRBJ1-3; no definite D call. Trimming removed 1 base from V and 2 bases from J, with 6 bases in between. CDR1 is SNHLY and CDR2 is FYNNEI in the germline V gene. The CDR3 spans 14 residues. The chain's CDR3 is CASSEGGTGNTIYF. The CDR3 coding sequence is TGTGCCAGCAGTGAAGGGGGTACTGGAAACACCATATATTTT. The entire variable domain, with the rest obtained from reference TRBV2 and TRBJ1-3, is as follows: EPEVTQTPSHQVTQMGQEVILRCVPISNHLYFYWYRQILGQKVEFLVSFYNNEISEKSEIFDDQFSVERPDGSNFTLKIRSTKLEDSAMYFCASSEGGTGNTIYFGEGSWLTVV.

V and J are TRBV7-8 and TRBJ1-4; 8 bases agree with TRBD1. CDR3 size: 14 residues. The trim removed 1 base at V and 8 bases at J, leaving 3 bases unmatched. Germline values: CDR1 SGHVS, CDR2 FQNEAQ. CDR3 coding DNA: TGTGCCAGCAGCTTAGACTCAGGGGGCGAAAAACTGTTTTTT. Protein product: CASSLDSGGEKLFF.

This clonotype showed up just a few times. The chain is built from TRBV2 and TRBJ2-1; 9 bases line up with TRBD2. CDR1 and CDR2 from the germline V gene are SNHLY and FYNNEI. This CDR3 has 15 amino acids. With 7 bases clipped from V and 1 base from J, the junction kept 5 bases outside the gene matches. The CDR3 nucleotides are TGTGCCAGCACCGTTAGCGGGGGTTCCTACAATGAGCAGTTCTTC. Translating it yields CASTVSGGSYNEQFF.

This clonotype was detected only a few times. V and J are TRBV20-1 and TRBJ2-1; TRBD2 matches 9 bases. Trimming removed 6 bases from V and 0 bases from J; junction bases left unmatched: 15. The CDR3 is 18 residues long. Germline CDR1 and CDR2: DFQATT and SNEGSKA (reference sequence). The CDR3 nucleotides read TGCAGTGCAGGATTCGGGACTAGCCTGACCTCCTCCTACAATGAGCAGTTCTTC. Its translation: CSAGFGTSLTSSYNEQFF.

The CDR3 DNA is TGTGCCAGCAGACGGGACAGGGGGCCGGAAACCTCTAATTCACCCCTCCACTTT. Translating it yields CASRRDRGPETSNSPLHF. This chain uses TRBV6-5 with TRBJ1-6; 12 bases line up with TRBD1. The CDR3 loop spans 18 amino acids. In germline, CDR1 is MNHEY, CDR2 SVGAGI. Losses at the gene ends were 6 bases for V and 6 bases for J; bases not matched to a gene: 12.

This clonotype was counted only a few times. The chain carries TRBV5-6 and TRBJ1-1; D is undetermined. There are 15 residues in the CDR3. Trimming took 0 bases from V and 0 from J, leaving 9 bases between them. Germline V gene lookup returns CDR1 SGHDT and CDR2 YYEEEE. CDR3: CASSLAGSLNTEAFF. The CDR3 nucleotides are TGTGCCAGCAGCTTGGCGGGCAGCTTGAACACTGAAGCTTTCTTT.